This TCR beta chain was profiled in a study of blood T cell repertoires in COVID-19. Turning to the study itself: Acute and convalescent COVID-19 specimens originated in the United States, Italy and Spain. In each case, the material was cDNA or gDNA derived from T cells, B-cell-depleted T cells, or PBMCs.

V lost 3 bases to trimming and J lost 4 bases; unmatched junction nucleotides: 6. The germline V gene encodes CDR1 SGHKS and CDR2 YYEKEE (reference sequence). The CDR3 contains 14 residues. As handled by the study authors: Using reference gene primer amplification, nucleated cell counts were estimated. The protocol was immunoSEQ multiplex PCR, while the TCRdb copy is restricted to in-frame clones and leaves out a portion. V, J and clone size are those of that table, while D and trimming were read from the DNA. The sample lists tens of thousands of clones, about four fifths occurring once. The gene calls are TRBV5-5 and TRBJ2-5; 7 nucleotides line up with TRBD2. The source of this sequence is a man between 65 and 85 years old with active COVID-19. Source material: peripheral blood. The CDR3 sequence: CASSSARGLETQYF. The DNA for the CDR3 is TGTGCCAGCAGCTCGGCGCGGGGGTTAGAGACCCAGTACTTC.